These 18 T cell receptor beta chains were all obtained from the same sample, sequenced in a study of regulatory T cells in long-lasting Graves disease. Time point described: newly diagnosed GD, antithyroid drugs for less than 3 months. Following extraction of RNA from PBMCs, that RNA was used to make the TCR library. Sequencing libraries for TCR beta were prepared with iRepertoire HTBI primers and Arm-PCR of CDR3 regions. One entry per CDR3 protein, called by TCRdb with MiXCR from the multiplex PCR reads. Of roughly 500,000 distinct CDR3 sequences listed, roughly 14% are singletons. These records were also assigned to another study, of T cells in Graves' hyperthyroidism and ophthalmopathy.

Material: peripheral blood mononuclear cells (PBMCs), obtained at new diagnosis, from a patient treated with antithyroid drugs. The receptors shown here come from a man aged 30 to 45 with Graves disease.

There are many counts of this clonotype. The chain uses TRBV14 and TRBJ2-7; weak D call: TRBD2 (6 bases). This CDR3 contains 12 residues. The germline gives CDR1 SGHDN, CDR2 FVKESK. Trimming removed 4 bases from V and 7 bases from J, with 11 bases in between. The chain's CDR3 is CASSPWGGEQYF. The DNA of the CDR3 is TGTGCCAGCAGCCCATGGGGAGGTGAGCAGTACTTC.

The table lists this clonotype with many counts. V and J are TRBV28 and TRBJ1-2; D ambiguous. The germline V gene has CDR1 MDHEN and CDR2 SYDVKM. This CDR3 region has 14 residues. V was clipped by 4 bases and J by 0 bases, with 9 bases between them. The CDR3 loop reads CASSSPVANYGYTF. DNA of the CDR3: TGTGCCAGCAGTTCTCCAGTTGCTAACTATGGCTACACCTTC.

Comments on this clonotype: This may be a read error: a much more frequent sequence differs by one nucleotide. This sequence joins TRBV7-3 and TRBJ2-7; D possibly matches TRBD1 or TRBD2 (5 bases each). The germline CDR1 and CDR2 sequences are SGHTA and FQGTGA. The CDR3 extends over 15 amino acids. CDR3 coding DNA: TGTGCCAGCAGTTTAAGGGGCGGGTCGGTTTACGGGCAGTACTTC. This gives the protein CASSLRGGSVYGQYF.

CDR3 protein: CASMAGELNEQFF. The CDR3, as DNA: TGTGCCAGCATGGCGGGAGAGTTAAATGAGCAGTTCTTC. This chain links TRBV4-2 with TRBJ2-1; 7 nucleotides match TRBD2. The CDR3 has 13 amino acids. Looked up from germline, CDR1 is LGHNA and CDR2 is YNFKEQ. The ends lost 7 bases at V and 7 bases at J; junction bases unmatched: 7.

This clonotype was recorded a few times. The chain has TRBV5-1 and TRBJ2-7, with D unresolved. The CDR3 extends over 16 amino acids. Trimming cost V 4 bases and J 3 bases, with 20 bases left between them. Germline assignment: CDR1 SGHRS and CDR2 YFSETQ. CDR3 sequence: CASSQGTGTPIYEQYF. Written as DNA, the CDR3 is TGCGCCAGCAGCCAAGGTACTGGCACTCCTATCTACGAGCAGTACTTC. The full variable domain, rest sourced from reference TRBV5-1 and TRBJ2-7, is KAGVTQTPRYLIKTRGQQVTLSCSPISGHRSVSWYQQTPGQGLQFLFEYFSETQRNKGNFPGRFSGRQFSNSRSEMNVSTLELGDSALYLCASSQGTGTPIYEQYFGPGTRLTVT.

This clonotype was detected only a few times. The chain recombines TRBV20-1 with TRBJ2-5; D is possibly TRBD2 (6 bases). CDR3 length: 17 residues. The V end lost 0 bases, the J end lost 0 bases, and 17 bases lay between the germline ends. Germline V gene sequence: CDR1 DFQATT, CDR2 SNEGSKA (reference sequence). Here the CDR3 DNA reads TGCAGTGCTAGAGATCCGAGTAAGGGAGGATACCAAGAGACCCAGTACTTC. This translates into CSARDPSKGGYQETQYF.

Ten or more counts support this clonotype. The J gene is TRBJ2-7, the V gene TRBV5-1, with D perhaps TRBD1 (6 bases). The CDR3 contains 15 residues. With 4 bases removed from V and 2 bases from J, the gap between germline ends came to 16 bases. The germline V gene encodes CDR1 SGHRS and CDR2 YFSETQ. The chain's CDR3 is CASSPDSFRTYEQYF. The CDR3 region has the DNA TGCGCCAGCAGCCCGGACAGTTTTCGTACCTACGAGCAGTACTTC.

This clonotype was seen ten or more times. This chain joins TRBV2 and TRBJ2-1; D uncertain. Germline V gene sequence: CDR1 SNHLY, CDR2 FYNNEI. This CDR3 is 12 amino acids long. The V end lost 0 bases, the J end lost 8 bases, and 5 bases lay between the germline ends. In DNA, the CDR3 is TGTGCCAGCAGTGAAGCGCCGGATGAGCAGTTCTTC. It codes for CASSEAPDEQFF.

There are many counts of this clonotype. This sequence joins TRBV2 and TRBJ2-1; possibly TRBD2 for D (5 bases). Germline values: CDR1 SNHLY, CDR2 FYNNEI. With 1 base removed from V and 7 bases from J, the gap between germline ends came to 11 bases. This CDR3 comprises 14 residues. The CDR3 protein is CASSEDEGANEQFF. CDR3 in DNA: TGTGCCAGCAGTGAAGATGAGGGTGCGAATGAGCAGTTCTTC.

V is TRBV3-1 and J is TRBJ1-6; D call uncertain. Germline loops: CDR1 LGHDT, CDR2 YNNKEL (reference sequence). The CDR3 length is 15 residues. V was pared by 4 bases and J by 9 bases, with 16 bases between. The CDR3 spells CASSLGPHRGSPLHF. Written as DNA, the CDR3 is TGTGCCAGCAGCCTTGGCCCCCATAGAGGTTCACCCCTCCACTTT.

This clonotype was counted many times. The chain has TRBV7-8 and TRBJ1-5, with 8 bases aligning to TRBD1. The germline gives CDR1 SGHVS, CDR2 FQNEAQ. V trimming: 5 bases; J trimming: 4 bases; junction bases outside the gene matches: 7. The CDR3 runs to 15 residues. CDR3 sequence reads: CASSPGTGGNQPQHF. The DNA for the CDR3 is TGTGCCAGCAGCCCCGGGACAGGAGGGAATCAGCCCCAGCATTTT.

There are many counts of this clonotype. The rearrangement uses TRBV19 and TRBJ2-7; 10 nucleotides line up with TRBD2. Trimming took 5 bases from V and 6 from J; bases not matched to a gene: 4. Germline V gives CDR1 LNHDA, CDR2 SQIVND (reference sequence). This CDR3 spans 13 amino acids. The DNA of the CDR3 is TGTGCCAGTAGTGGAGTAGCGGGAGGCGAGCAGTACTTC. It codes for CASSGVAGGEQYF.

This clonotype was seen ten or more times. The chain couples TRBV11-2 to TRBJ2-1; TRBD1 aligns across 7 bases. Germline V lookup: CDR1 SGHAT, CDR2 FQNNGV. Trimming cost V 2 bases and J 7 bases; bases outside gene matches: 5. There are 14 residues in the CDR3. This chain's CDR3 is CASSLSGQLNEQFF. The CDR3 DNA follows: TGTGCCAGCAGCTTATCGGGACAGCTGAATGAGCAGTTCTTC.

This clonotype was recorded at least ten times. J is TRBJ1-2 and V is TRBV28, with D possibly matching TRBD1 (6 bases). V gave up 10 bases and J gave up 2 bases, with 14 bases separating them. The CDR3 sequence is 13 residues long. Germline V CDR1 and CDR2: MDHEN, SYDVKM. The CDR3, as DNA: TGTGCCACCCATCGAGGGGGGAACTATGGCTACACCTTC. Its protein product is CATHRGGNYGYTF.

V and J are TRBV4-1 and TRBJ2-5; TRBD2 is a possible D gene (6 bases). V was cut by 1 base and J by 7 bases, with 22 bases left in between. The CDR3 loop spans 17 amino acids. Germline loops: CDR1 MGHRA, CDR2 YSYEKL. CDR3 sequence reads: CASSQVVIRREDRTQYF. The CDR3, as DNA: TGCGCCAGCAGCCAAGTAGTTATCCGGAGGGAGGATCGGACCCAGTACTTC.

This clonotype was picked up many times. The rearrangement joins TRBV27 to TRBJ2-5; TRBD1 aligns across 7 bases. J was trimmed by 2 bases and V by 2 bases; bases with no gene match: 17. Germline V lookup: CDR1 MNHEY, CDR2 SMNVEV (reference sequence). The CDR3 totals 19 residues. CDR3 DNA: TGTGCCAGCAGTTTAACCCCACCGGGTTCGACAGGGTGGCAAGAGACCCAGTACTTC. It is translated as CASSLTPPGSTGWQETQYF.

This clonotype was seen many times. V and J are TRBV11-2 and TRBJ1-6; possibly TRBD1 for D (6 bases). This CDR3 contains 15 residues. In germline, CDR1 is SGHAT, CDR2 FQNNGV. Trimming stripped 1 base from V and 5 bases from J, with 9 bases between. In nucleotides, the CDR3 is TGTGCCAGCAGCTTAGGGGGGGGGCATAATTCACCCCTCCACTTT. Residues: CASSLGGGHNSPLHF.

This clonotype was seen more than once but under ten times. The CDR3 protein is CASSIEPGSGYGYTF. The CDR3, as DNA: TGTGCCAGTAGTATCGAACCGGGATCGGGCTATGGCTACACCTTC. The chain employs TRBV19 and TRBJ1-2, with D unresolved. Deletions cut 3 bases from V and 4 bases from J, with 15 bases between. CDR1 and CDR2 (germline): LNHDA, SQIVND (reference sequence). The CDR3 runs 15 residues.